This T cell receptor beta chain was identified during a study of molecular identifiers for immune sequencing clone quantification. TCRdb reanalysed the PCR reads using MiXCR and keeps one entry per CDR3 protein. The sample lists approximately 500,000 distinct CDR3 sequences; less than 30% were seen once. Germline V gene sequence: CDR1 MNHEY, CDR2 SVGEGT. This CDR3 is 20 amino acids long. V was trimmed by 0 bases and J by 4 bases, leaving 26 bases between them. This clonotype was seen a handful of times. The rearrangement links TRBV6-2 or TRBV6-3 to TRBJ2-3, with D uncertain. Sequences were obtained from naive CD8+ T cells from blood, with Jurkat cell RNA spiked in. The subset denotes: FACS-sorted CD8+CD4-CCR7+CD45RA+ naive T cells. The receptor was isolated from a human donor in good health. Some libraries in this study had Jurkat cell RNA spiked in. The CDR3 DNA sequence: TGTGCCAGCAGTTACTCGACCTCTCTCCGACCGATCAACTCCCCAGATACGCAGTATTTT. Residues: CASSYSTSLRPINSPDTQYF.